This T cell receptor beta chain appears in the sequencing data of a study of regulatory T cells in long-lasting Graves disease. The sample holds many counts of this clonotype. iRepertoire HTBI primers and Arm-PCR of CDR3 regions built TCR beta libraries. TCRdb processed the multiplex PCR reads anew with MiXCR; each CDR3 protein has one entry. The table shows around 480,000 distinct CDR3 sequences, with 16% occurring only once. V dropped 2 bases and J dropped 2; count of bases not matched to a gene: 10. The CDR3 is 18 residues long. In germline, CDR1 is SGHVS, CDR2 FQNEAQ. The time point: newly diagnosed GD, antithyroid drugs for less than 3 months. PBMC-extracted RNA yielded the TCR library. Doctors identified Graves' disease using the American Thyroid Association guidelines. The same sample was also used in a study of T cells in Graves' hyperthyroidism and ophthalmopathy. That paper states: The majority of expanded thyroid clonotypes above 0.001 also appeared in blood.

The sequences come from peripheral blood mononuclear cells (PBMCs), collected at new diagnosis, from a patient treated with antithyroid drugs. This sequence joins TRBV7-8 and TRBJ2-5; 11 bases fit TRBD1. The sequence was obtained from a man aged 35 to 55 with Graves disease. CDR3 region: CASSLRLGTGGGQETQYF. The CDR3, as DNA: TGTGCCAGCAGCTTACGCCTGGGGACAGGGGGAGGGCAAGAGACCCAGTACTTC.